The 21 T cell receptor beta chains in this list originate from one sample, sequenced in a study of blood T cell repertoires in COVID-19. Profiled with immunoSEQ multiplex PCR; TCRdb holds only in-frame clones, not every one. The repertoire has around 100,000 clones, around 85% of them found once; the top ten carry about 12%. Sequencing was performed on peripheral blood. Receptors were obtained from a human donor in a cohort sampled during active COVID-19.

This chain links TRBV13 with TRBJ2-3; TRBD2 aligns across 13 bases. The CDR3 has 17 residues. The J segment lost 2 bases and the V segment lost 0 bases, leaving 2 bases of the junction unmatched. The germline V gene encodes CDR1 PRHDT and CDR2 FYEKMQ (reference sequence). Here the CDR3 reads CASSLGGLAGFTDTQYF. The CDR3 bases are TGTGCCAGCAGCTTAGGGGGACTAGCGGGGTTCACAGATACGCAGTATTTT.

The chain is built from TRBV5-1 and TRBJ1-1, with a possible D match to TRBD1 (6 bases). CDR3 length equals 15 residues. The germline V and J ends were trimmed by 7 bases and 4 bases, with 20 bases remaining between them. The germline V gene has CDR1 SGHRS and CDR2 YFSETQ. The CDR3 loop is CASSNTVGAATEAFF. The CDR3 nucleotides read TGCGCCAGCTCTAACACGGTGGGGGCTGCCACTGAAGCTTTCTTT.

The gene calls are TRBV13 and TRBJ2-3, with TRBD2 matching 11 bases. Germline assignment: CDR1 PRHDT and CDR2 FYEKMQ (reference sequence). CDR3 length equals 18 residues. Unmatched junction bases numbered 16, after V lost 7 bases and J lost 4 bases. CDR3 sequence reads: CASTRRLAGGRGADTQYF. Written as DNA, the CDR3 is TGTGCCAGCACCCGGCGGCTAGCGGGGGGCCGCGGGGCAGATACGCAGTATTTT.

V and J are TRBV10-3 and TRBJ2-7, with D perhaps matching TRBD1 (5 bases). The CDR3 spans 15 residues. The ends were cut back, 6 bases at V and 3 bases at J, with 18 bases in the middle. The germline V gene encodes CDR1 ENHRY and CDR2 SYGVKD. The CDR3 sequence is CAIREGPQGIYEQYF. The CDR3 coding sequence is TGTGCCATCAGAGAAGGACCCCAGGGTATCTACGAGCAGTACTTC.

This clone was seen a handful of times. The rearrangement uses TRBV6-5 and TRBJ2-1, with TRBD2 identical over 10 bases. Trimming removed 8 bases from V and 7 bases from J; junction bases left unmatched: 8. The CDR3 runs 14 residues. Per germline, CDR1 MNHEY and CDR2 SVGAGI. CDR3 amino acids: CASRGASGSNEQFF. As DNA, the CDR3 is TGTGCCAGCCGGGGGGCTAGCGGGAGTAATGAGCAGTTCTTC.

CDR3 loop: CASSLAGTGNTEAFF. The CDR3 nucleotides are TGTGCCAGCAGCTTAGCTGGGACAGGGAACACTGAAGCTTTCTTT. The rearrangement joins TRBV7-2 to TRBJ1-1; 8 nucleotides line up with TRBD1. CDR1 is SGHTA, CDR2 FQGNSA, per germline. The CDR3 spans 15 residues. V lost 0 bases and J lost 1; bases outside the gene matches: 1.

The gene calls are TRBV2 and TRBJ2-7, with 8 bases that match TRBD1. The V segment lost 3 bases and the J segment 3 bases; nucleotides outside the gene matches: 1. Germline CDR1 is SNHLY and CDR2 is FYNNEI. This CDR3 has 13 residues. In nucleotides, the CDR3 is TGTGCCAGCAGTGAGGACAGGGTCTACGAGCAGTACTTC. It yields the protein CASSEDRVYEQYF.

V usage is TRBV29-1 and J usage is TRBJ1-2; the match to TRBD1 covers 7 bases. Germline lookup yields CDR1 SQVTM and CDR2 ANQGSEA. V trimming: 7 bases; J trimming: 6 bases; junction bases outside the gene matches: 5. The CDR3 totals 11 residues. Written as DNA, the CDR3 is TGCAGCGCTAACAGGGGTAATGGCTACACCTTC. It specifies CSANRGNGYTF.

The rearrangement links TRBV21-1 to TRBJ1-5; the D call TRBD1 from the table was never checked on the DNA. TRBV21-1 is termed a pseudogene. The CDR3 length is 15 residues. For the CDR3, the DNA is TGTGCCAGCAGCAACGGACAGGAAAGTAATCAGCCCCAGCATTTT. Amino acid sequence: CASSNGQESNQPQHF.

The rearrangement links TRBV18 to TRBJ1-2; a possible D gene is TRBD1 (5 bases). Trimming shortened V by 4 bases and J by 7 bases, and 16 bases separated the two germline ends. Germline V gene lookup returns CDR1 KGHSH and CDR2 LQKENI. The CDR3 runs 14 residues. CDR3 sequence (DNA): TGTGCCAGCTCACGAGACCGGGGGGATTCTGGCTACACCTTC. It encodes CASSRDRGDSGYTF. The full variable domain, completed using reference TRBV18 and TRBJ1-2, is NAGVMQNPRHLVRRRGQEARLRCSPMKGHSHVYWYRQLPEEGLKFMVYLQKENIIDESGMPKERFSAEFPKEGPSILRIQQVVRGDSAAYFCASSRDRGDSGYTFGSGTRLTVV.

V and J are TRBV2 and TRBJ1-5; D is undetermined. The germline V gene encodes CDR1 SNHLY and CDR2 FYNNEI. This CDR3 contains 15 residues. V was pared by 4 bases and J by 3 bases, with 13 bases between. DNA of the CDR3: TGTGCCAGCAGTGTCGAACAGATTATCAATCAGCCCCAGCATTTT. It translates to CASSVEQIINQPQHF.

The chain links TRBV3-1 (or the pseudogene TRBV3-2) to TRBJ2-3; 7 bases are shared with TRBD1. Trimming took 4 bases from V and 9 from J; bases not matched to a gene: 7. The CDR3 is 13 amino acids. Looked up from germline, CDR1 is LGHDT and CDR2 is YNNKEL (reference sequence). The CDR3 loop is CASSPRAQGTQYF. The CDR3 region has the DNA TGTGCCAGCAGCCCAAGAGCACAGGGGACGCAGTATTTT.

The chain joins TRBV5-1 to TRBJ1-1; 12 nucleotides line up with TRBD1. Germline trimming cut 4 bases from V and 4 bases from J; bases unmatched to any gene: 14. The germline CDR1 and CDR2 sequences are SGHRS and YFSETQ. The CDR3 is 18 residues long. CDR3 sequence: CASSTAGTGGAGATEAFF. Written as DNA, the CDR3 is TGCGCCAGCAGCACCGCCGGGACAGGGGGCGCAGGGGCCACTGAAGCTTTCTTT.

V usage is TRBV6-5 and J usage is TRBJ2-7; tentative D call: TRBD1 (6 bases). V lost 5 bases to trimming and J lost 4 bases, with 15 bases between them. Germline loops: CDR1 MNHEY, CDR2 SVGAGI. CDR3 size: 14 residues. This chain's CDR3 is CASSPPGQAYEQYF. The CDR3 nucleotides read TGTGCCAGCAGTCCTCCGGGACAAGCTTACGAGCAGTACTTC.

This clone was observed once. V is TRBV6-5 and J is TRBJ1-2; D remains unclear. V was clipped by 8 bases and J by 6 bases, with 19 bases between them. CDR1 and CDR2 (germline): MNHEY, SVGAGI. This CDR3 has 14 residues. CDR3 DNA: TGTGCCAGCGTGGCCGCTGAGGAAAGGAATGGCTACACCTTC. This translates into CASVAAEERNGYTF.

The rearrangement uses TRBV10-3 and TRBJ1-1; no definite D call. The CDR3 runs 16 residues. The germline gives CDR1 ENHRY, CDR2 SYGVKD. Trimming removed 2 bases at V and 5 bases at J, with 18 bases between. CDR3 protein: CAISEPRTNRETEAFF. The CDR3 DNA sequence: TGTGCCATCAGTGAGCCCAGGACGAATCGGGAGACTGAAGCTTTCTTT.

The chain joins TRBV5-4 to TRBJ2-3, with 7 nucleotides matching TRBD2. This CDR3 spans 15 amino acids. Germline CDR1 SGHNT, CDR2 YYREEE (reference sequence). V was pared by 3 bases and J by 2 bases, with 6 bases of the junction left unmatched. CDR3 amino acids: CASSYRLADTDTQYF. The CDR3 DNA sequence: TGTGCCAGCAGCTATCGGCTAGCGGACACAGATACGCAGTATTTT.

Remarks on this clone: Other DNA sequences within the sample encode an identical CDR3. This sequence joins TRBV12-3 or TRBV12-4 and TRBJ2-2; no definite D call. The CDR3 has 13 residues. V lost 3 bases and J 4 bases, leaving 6 bases between the germline ends. The CDR3 region has the DNA TGTGCCAGCAGTTTCTCAGGCACCGGGGAGCTGTTTTTT. It translates to CASSFSGTGELFF.

In its sample, this clone was seen once. The chain has TRBV7-8 and TRBJ2-4; a weak D match, TRBD1 (8 bases). Trimming took off 4 bases at V and 9 bases at J, with 13 bases between the two ends. The CDR3 extends over 13 amino acids. In germline, CDR1 is SGHVS, CDR2 FQNEAQ. CDR3 DNA: TGTGCCAGCAGCTCAGGGGGCGGGGGCATTCAGTACTTC. Protein sequence: CASSSGGGGIQYF.

The chain carries TRBV9 and TRBJ2-3, with 9 bases matching TRBD2. The CDR3 spans 17 residues. The trim removed 4 bases at V and 3 bases at J, leaving 12 bases unmatched. CDR1 and CDR2 from the germline V gene are SGDLS and YYNGEE. The CDR3 here is CASSPRVSGGYTDTQYF. The CDR3 DNA reads TGTGCCAGCAGCCCCCGGGTTAGCGGGGGATATACAGATACGCAGTATTTT.

The rearrangement uses TRBV6-8 and TRBJ2-4; 10 positions agree with TRBD1. Trimming cost V 5 bases and J 0 bases; bases outside gene matches: 4. The CDR3 has 16 amino acids. Looked up from germline, CDR1 is MNHGY and CDR2 is SAAAGT. This CDR3 reads CASSTDRGRAKNIQYF. CDR3 DNA: TGTGCCAGCAGTACCGACAGGGGGCGAGCCAAAAACATTCAGTACTTC.